Listed here are 30 T cell receptor beta chains from one sample, sequenced in a study of shared clonotypes between healthy human individuals. The data were produced by immunoSEQ multiplex PCR, yet TCRdb's version contains in-frame clones alone and is incomplete. The sample includes approximately 2.5 million clones, about 92% of them seen just once. Sequenced material: naive CD4+ T cells sorted from blood. The subset here: CD45RA+ positively selected. These TCRs come from a man aged 18 to 30 in good health.

The chain employs TRBV6-1 and TRBJ1-6; D gene unclear. There are 14 residues in the CDR3. Trimming stripped 0 bases from V and 7 bases from J, with 7 bases between. Germline CDR1 reads MNHNS; CDR2 reads SASEGT. The CDR3 is CASSEAPVNSPLHF. The DNA of the CDR3 is TGTGCCAGCAGTGAAGCCCCCGTCAATTCACCCCTCCACTTT.

A note on this clone: Other DNA variants within this sample encode the same CDR3. The gene calls are TRBV5-1 and TRBJ1-5; D gene ambiguous. Germline CDR1 is SGHRS and CDR2 is YFSETQ. Trimming cost V 0 bases and J 4 bases, with 8 bases left between them. The CDR3 spans 14 residues. Here the CDR3 reads CASSLDGINQPQHF. For the CDR3, the DNA is TGCGCCAGCAGCTTGGACGGGATTAATCAGCCCCAGCATTTT.

V usage is TRBV5-1 and J usage is TRBJ2-1; 7 bases match TRBD2. V shed 0 bases and J 8 bases; nucleotides not matched to a gene: 11. This CDR3 comprises 16 residues. Germline V gives CDR1 SGHRS, CDR2 YFSETQ. The CDR3 sequence: CASSLAAGAPSDEQFF. In nucleotides, the CDR3 is TGCGCCAGCAGCTTGGCGGCGGGAGCACCCTCGGATGAGCAGTTCTTC.

This chain joins TRBV7-9 and TRBJ2-7; TRBD1 agrees at 8 bases. Germline V CDR1 and CDR2: SEHNR, FQNEAQ (reference sequence). This CDR3 region has 16 residues. The J segment lost 2 bases and the V segment lost 1 base, leaving 7 bases of the junction unmatched. CDR3 nucleotides: TGTGCCAGCAGCTTAGATTTAGGGACAGGAACCTACGAGCAGTACTTC. Residues: CASSLDLGTGTYEQYF.

Points on this clone: The same CDR3 also results from other DNA sequences found in this sample. The chain employs TRBV7-6 and TRBJ1-2, with D hard to call. The V end lost 1 base, the J end lost 2 bases, and 5 bases lay between the germline ends. Per germline, CDR1 SGHVS and CDR2 FNYEAQ. The CDR3 is made up of 13 amino acids. CDR3 nucleotides: TGTGCCAGCAGCTTAGAATTCAACTATGGCTACACCTTC. Translating it yields CASSLEFNYGYTF.

The genes are TRBV7-2 and TRBJ2-3; 7 bases are a match to TRBD2. This CDR3 is 15 amino acids long. V lost 6 bases to trimming and J lost 0 bases; unmatched junction nucleotides: 6. CDR1 and CDR2 from the germline V gene are SGHTA and FQGNSA. CDR3 DNA: TGTGCCAGCAGGGGGAGTAGCGGGAGCACAGATACGCAGTATTTT. Its translation is CASRGSSGSTDTQYF.

The J gene is TRBJ2-3, the V gene TRBV10-3, with 8 nucleotides matching TRBD2. Germline V gene sequence: CDR1 ENHRY, CDR2 SYGVKD. The CDR3 consists of 18 residues. V lost 1 base and J lost 0; bases outside the gene matches: 9. CDR3 residues: CAISELVAGHTSTDTQYF. In nucleotides, the CDR3 is TGTGCCATCAGTGAGTTGGTAGCGGGGCACACTAGCACAGATACGCAGTATTTT.

This chain connects TRBV7-9 to TRBJ1-5, with no clear D. Trimming left V 1 base short and J 9 bases short, with 10 bases between. Germline V CDR1 and CDR2: SEHNR, FQNEAQ (reference sequence). The CDR3 has 13 amino acids. CDR3 residues: CASSLGVSWPQHF. The CDR3 nucleotides read TGTGCCAGCAGCTTAGGGGTTAGCTGGCCCCAGCATTTT.

The chain employs TRBV18 and TRBJ2-1, with a weak D call TRBD1 (7 bases). The V gene's germline CDR1 is KGHSH and CDR2 LQKENI. The V gene lost 4 bases and the J gene lost 4 bases, with 14 bases spanning the gap. This CDR3 contains 15 residues. In nucleotides, the CDR3 is TGTGCCAGCTCACGACTAGTGGGACAGTACAATGAGCAGTTCTTC. Amino acids: CASSRLVGQYNEQFF. The full variable domain, completed using reference TRBV18 and TRBJ2-1, is NAGVMQNPRHLVRRRGQEARLRCSPMKGHSHVYWYRQLPEEGLKFMVYLQKENIIDESGMPKERFSAEFPKEGPSILRIQQVVRGDSAAYFCASSRLVGQYNEQFFGPGTRLTVL.

This chain uses TRBV10-3 with TRBJ2-4; 7 positions agree with TRBD2. Germline CDR1 ENHRY, CDR2 SYGVKD. The CDR3 contains 16 residues. V shed 0 bases and J 0 bases; nucleotides not matched to a gene: 2. The CDR3 reads CAISESPSGAKNIQYF. CDR3 nucleotide sequence: TGTGCCATCAGTGAGTCACCTAGCGGAGCCAAAAACATTCAGTACTTC.

The chain couples TRBV10-3 to TRBJ2-3, with D possibly being TRBD1 (5 bases). From germline, CDR1 is ENHRY and CDR2 SYGVKD. With 6 bases removed from V and 3 bases from J, the gap between germline ends came to 16 bases. CDR3 length equals 15 residues. The CDR3 loop is CAIRSDSETTDTQYF. CDR3 DNA: TGTGCCATCAGATCCGACAGTGAGACAACAGATACGCAGTATTTT.

The chain carries TRBV2 and TRBJ2-7; no clear D. The length of the CDR3 is 13 residues. Looked up from germline, CDR1 is SNHLY and CDR2 is FYNNEI. V was trimmed by 3 bases and J by 1 base, leaving 7 bases between them. CDR3 residues: CASSENGSYEQYF. CDR3 coding DNA: TGTGCCAGCAGTGAGAATGGTTCCTACGAGCAGTACTTC.

The CDR3: CASSFDYAGTGELFF. DNA of the CDR3: TGCGCCAGCAGCTTTGACTACGCAGGCACCGGGGAGCTGTTTTTT. The chain carries TRBV5-1 and TRBJ2-2, with D perhaps TRBD2 (5 bases). The CDR3 totals 15 residues. V was clipped by 2 bases and J by 4 bases, with 12 bases between them. The germline V gene encodes CDR1 SGHRS and CDR2 YFSETQ.

The chain couples TRBV6-5 to TRBJ2-1; D not resolved. V lost 0 bases, J lost 4 bases, and 13 bases lay in between. CDR3 length: 16 residues. The germline gives CDR1 MNHEY, CDR2 SVGAGI. The CDR3 here is CASSYSRPGIYNEQFF. For the CDR3, the DNA is TGTGCCAGCAGTTACTCGAGGCCTGGCATATACAATGAGCAGTTCTTC.

The CDR3 DNA reads TGTGCCACCAGAGGGGGGGAAGGGAGTAATTCACCCCTCCACTTT. This encodes CATRGGEGSNSPLHF. J is TRBJ1-6 and V is TRBV2; weak D call: TRBD1 (6 bases). The V end lost 10 bases, the J end lost 6 bases, and 19 bases lay between the germline ends. CDR1 is SNHLY and CDR2 is FYNNEI in the germline V gene. The CDR3 totals 15 residues.

This rearrangement joins TRBV9 to TRBJ1-6, with 10 bases matching TRBD1. This CDR3 region has 14 residues. CDR1 is SGDLS, CDR2 YYNGEE, per germline. V was pared by 3 bases and J by 7 bases, with 1 base of the junction left unmatched. The CDR3 sequence is CASSGGQGNSPLHF. In nucleotides, the CDR3 is TGTGCCAGCAGCGGGGGACAGGGGAATTCACCCCTCCACTTT.

As for this clone: The sample holds other DNA sequences that translate to the same CDR3. Here the CDR3 DNA reads TGTGCCAGCTCACCACCGGGGAGCTCCTACAATGAGCAGTTCTTC. Its protein is CASSPPGSSYNEQFF. The chain joins TRBV18 to TRBJ2-1, with D perhaps TRBD2 (5 bases). From germline, CDR1 is KGHSH and CDR2 LQKENI. The CDR3 has 15 amino acids. With 0 bases removed from V and 0 bases from J, the gap between germline ends came to 6 bases.

This rearrangement joins TRBV5-4 to TRBJ2-5; either TRBD1 or TRBD2 may supply D (7 bases each). CDR1 is SGHNT, CDR2 YYREEE, per germline (reference sequence). This CDR3 has 14 amino acids. Trimming removed 4 bases from V and 4 bases from J, with 14 bases in between. The CDR3 region is CASSLGGGGETQYF. The CDR3 DNA reads TGTGCCAGCAGCCTGGGAGGGGGCGGAGAGACCCAGTACTTC.

This clone was seen more than once but under ten times. Other DNA variants within this sample encode the same CDR3. This chain uses TRBV11-2 with TRBJ1-5, with D tentatively TRBD1 (5 bases). The CDR3 is 15 residues long. V lost 5 bases and J lost 0, with 11 bases in between. Germline CDR1 SGHAT, CDR2 FQNNGV. The CDR3 DNA reads TGTGCCAGCAGCCCCGGGACTGTTAGCAATCAGCCCCAGCATTTT. This codes for CASSPGTVSNQPQHF.

The chain is built from TRBV12-5 and TRBJ2-2, with TRBD2 identical over 7 bases. V was clipped by 5 bases and J by 7 bases; unmatched bases: 19. The CDR3 consists of 18 residues. Germline V gene lookup returns CDR1 LGHNT and CDR2 FRNRAP. CDR3 nucleotide sequence: TGTGCTAGTGGTCCCCCGGGCCTCGCAGGACTAGAAGTCGGGGAGCTGTTTTTT. Amino acid sequence: CASGPPGLAGLEVGELFF. Drawing the rest from reference TRBV12-5 and TRBJ2-2, the complete variable domain is DARVTQTPRHKVTEMGQEVTMRCQPILGHNTVFWYRQTMMQGLELLAYFRNRAPLDDSGMPKDRFSAEMPDATLATLKIQPSEPRDSAVYFCASGPPGLAGLEVGELFFGEGSRLTVL.

The V gene is TRBV19, the J gene TRBJ2-2; no clear D gene. V was trimmed by 7 bases and J by 4 bases, leaving 10 bases between them. The CDR3 totals 13 residues. Germline lookup yields CDR1 LNHDA and CDR2 SQIVND (reference sequence). The CDR3 is CASTQTTTGELFF. Here the CDR3 DNA reads TGTGCCAGTACCCAGACCACCACCGGGGAGCTGTTTTTT.

The J gene is TRBJ1-5, the V gene TRBV4-1; the D gene is possibly TRBD1 (6 bases). Trimming removed 4 bases at V and 2 bases at J, with 15 bases between. Germline V lookup: CDR1 MGHRA, CDR2 YSYEKL. The CDR3 extends over 16 amino acids. The CDR3 DNA is TGCGCCAGCAGCCCCCTGGCGGGGGGCGGCAATCAGCCCCAGCATTTT. Residues: CASSPLAGGGNQPQHF.

The genes are TRBV5-1 and TRBJ1-6, with 11 bases aligning to TRBD1. J gave up 7 bases and V 0 bases, and 0 bases lay outside the gene matches. The germline V gene has CDR1 SGHRS and CDR2 YFSETQ. There are 15 residues in the CDR3. The CDR3 DNA reads TGCGCCAGCAGCTTGGGGGACAGGGGGAATTCACCCCTCCACTTT. It yields the protein CASSLGDRGNSPLHF.

The gene calls are TRBV10-3 and TRBJ1-1, with 7 bases that match TRBD1. After removal of 10 bases from V and 5 bases from J, the junction contained 13 bases not matched to a gene. Looked up from germline, CDR1 is ENHRY and CDR2 is SYGVKD. CDR3 length equals 14 residues. The CDR3, as DNA: TGTGCCACCAGAGATAGTGACAGGGAAACTGAAGCTTTCTTT. It translates to CATRDSDRETEAFF.

The genes are TRBV5-5 and TRBJ1-5; 7 nucleotides match TRBD1. The CDR3 has 15 residues. Germline lookup yields CDR1 SGHKS and CDR2 YYEKEE (reference sequence). Germline trimming cut 2 bases from V and 1 base from J; bases unmatched to any gene: 3. The CDR3 loop reads CASSFRGISNQPQHF. The CDR3 nucleotides are TGTGCCAGCAGCTTCAGGGGGATAAGCAATCAGCCCCAGCATTTT. The full variable domain, its missing parts supplied by reference TRBV5-5 and TRBJ1-5, is DAGVTQSPTHLIKTRGQQVTLRCSPISGHKSVSWYQQVLGQGPQFIFQYYEKEERGRGNFPDRFSARQFPNYSSELNVNALLLGDSALYLCASSFRGISNQPQHFGDGTRLSIL.

This clone was recorded only once. The rearrangement links TRBV18 to TRBJ2-2; a possible D gene is TRBD2 (5 bases). Germline V gene lookup returns CDR1 KGHSH and CDR2 LQKENI. The germline V and J ends were trimmed by 3 bases and 6 bases, with 11 bases remaining between them. This CDR3 is built from 14 residues. CDR3 bases: TGTGCCAGCTCACCCGTACTAGGAGCCGGGGAGCTGTTTTTT. Translated: CASSPVLGAGELFF.

Of note for this clone: The same CDR3 also results from other DNA sequences found in this sample. The chain has TRBV30 and TRBJ2-3; tentative D call: TRBD2 (7 bases). V dropped 0 bases and J dropped 3 bases, with 13 bases sitting between them. The V gene's germline CDR1 is GTSNPN and CDR2 SVGIG (reference sequence). The CDR3 loop spans 15 amino acids. In DNA form, the CDR3 reads TGTGCCTGGAGTGTACGAGGGGGAGGGACAGATACGCAGTATTTT. This encodes CAWSVRGGGTDTQYF.

The gene calls are TRBV9 and TRBJ1-1, with D perhaps TRBD1 (5 bases). The CDR3 is 16 residues long. With 0 bases removed from V and 6 bases from J, the gap between germline ends came to 18 bases. In germline, CDR1 is SGDLS, CDR2 YYNGEE. Here the CDR3 DNA reads TGTGCCAGCAGCGTAGCTCCATCAGGGAATCAAGCTGAAGCTTTCTTT. The encoded protein is CASSVAPSGNQAEAFF.

The J gene is TRBJ1-3, the V gene TRBV11-2, with D unresolved. The CDR3 has 13 residues. The V gene lost 5 bases and the J gene lost 4 bases, with 9 bases spanning the gap. Germline values: CDR1 SGHAT, CDR2 FQNNGV. The CDR3 region is CASSPGGGNTIYF. The CDR3 DNA sequence: TGTGCCAGCAGCCCTGGAGGGGGAAACACCATATATTTT.

V usage is TRBV14 and J usage is TRBJ2-3; 13 bases are shared with TRBD2. The trim removed 5 bases at V and 11 bases at J, leaving 10 bases unmatched. The germline V gene encodes CDR1 SGHDN and CDR2 FVKESK. The CDR3 is 15 residues long. CDR3 nucleotide sequence: TGTGCCAGCAGCTGGACTAGCGGGGGACCCGGGGGGCAGTATTTT. As protein: CASSWTSGGPGGQYF.